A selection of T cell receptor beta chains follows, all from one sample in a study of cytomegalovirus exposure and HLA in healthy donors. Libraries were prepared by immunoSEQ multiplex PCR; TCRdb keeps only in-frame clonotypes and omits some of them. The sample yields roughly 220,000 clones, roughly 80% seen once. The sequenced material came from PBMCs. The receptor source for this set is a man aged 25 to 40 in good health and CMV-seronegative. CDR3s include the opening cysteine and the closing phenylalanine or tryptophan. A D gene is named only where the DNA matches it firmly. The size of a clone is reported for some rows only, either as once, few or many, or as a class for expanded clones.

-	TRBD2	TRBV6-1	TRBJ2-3	TGTGCCAGCAGTGGAGGAGCGGGGGTGCCAGATACGCAGTATTTT	CASSGGAGVPDTQYF
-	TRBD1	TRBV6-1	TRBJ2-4	TGTGCCAGCAGTGCCGACAGGGGATTTTTCTCCAAAAACATTCAGTACTTC	CASSADRGFFSKNIQYF
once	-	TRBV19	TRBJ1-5	TGTGCCAGTAGTCCGGACACCGACAATCAGCCCCAGCATTTT	CASSPDTDNQPQHF
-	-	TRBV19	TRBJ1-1	TGTGCCAGTAGTCCCCAGGGGTACCCCCGGGCTTTCTTT	CASSPQGYPRAFF
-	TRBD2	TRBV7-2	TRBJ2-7	TGTGCCAGCAGCTTAGAGGTCGGGGGGGCCCTATCCTACGAGCAGTACTTC	CASSLEVGGALSYEQYF
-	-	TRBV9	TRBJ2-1	TGTGCCAGCAGCCCCCGACAGGAAACTTACAATGAGCAGTTCTTC	CASSPRQETYNEQFF
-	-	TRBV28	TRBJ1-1	TGTGCCAGCAGTTTACGTCAGGACTTGAACACTGAAGCTTTCTTT	CASSLRQDLNTEAFF
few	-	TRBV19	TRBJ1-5	TGTGCCAGTAGTATAGGGGGCGTAGCAGGGTATCAGCCCCAGCATTTT	CASSIGGVAGYQPQHF
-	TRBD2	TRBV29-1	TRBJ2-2	TGCAGCGTTGAAAGTAGCGGGAGCACCGGGGAGCTGTTTTTT	CSVESSGSTGELFF
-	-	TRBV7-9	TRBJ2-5	TGTGCCAGCAGCTTTCCGAGAGGGGAGACCCAGTACTTC	CASSFPRGETQYF
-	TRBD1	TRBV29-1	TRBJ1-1	TGCAGCGTGCTCCTGAGGGGGCCCGCCTATGATGACACTGAAGCTTTCTTT	CSVLLRGPAYDDTEAFF
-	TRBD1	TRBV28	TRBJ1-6	TGTGCCAGCAGTACCGGGACAGGGTGGGATTCACCCCTCCACTTT	CASSTGTGWDSPLHF
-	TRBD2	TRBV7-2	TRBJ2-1	TGTGCCAGCAGCTTAACCTCAACTAGCGGGGGGGCTGGAAGAGAGCAGTTCTTC	CASSLTSTSGGAGREQFF
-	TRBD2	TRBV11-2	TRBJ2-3	TGTGCCAGCAGCCCGGGGGGACTAGCGGGGGGGCCCACAGATACGCAGTATTTT	CASSPGGLAGGPTDTQYF
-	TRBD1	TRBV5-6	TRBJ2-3	TGTGCCAGCAGCTTGGTAGGACAGGGGTTGGCTACGCAGTATTTT	CASSLVGQGLATQYF
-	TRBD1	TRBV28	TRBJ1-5	TGTGCCAGTCCCCCCACAGGGGGCATGACTCAGCCCCAGCATTTT	CASPPTGGMTQPQHF
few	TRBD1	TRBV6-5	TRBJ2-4	TGTGCCAGCAGGACACAGGGGTTGGCCGCAAACATTCAGTACTTC	CASRTQGLAANIQYF
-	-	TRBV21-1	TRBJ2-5	TGTGCCAGCAGCAATGAGGGACAAGAGACCCAGTACTTC	CASSNEGQETQYF
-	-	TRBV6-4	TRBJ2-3	TGTGCCAGCAGTGACTCCCGGGATACGCAGTATTTT	CASSDSRDTQYF
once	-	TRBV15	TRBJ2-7	TGTGCCACCAGCGTGGAACCGGGACACGGTCTTCAGCAGTACTTC	CATSVEPGHGLQQYF
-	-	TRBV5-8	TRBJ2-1	TGTGCCAGCAGCGCGGAACGGGTAAACAATGAGCAGTTCTTC	CASSAERVNNEQFF
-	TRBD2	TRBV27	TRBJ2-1	TGTGCCAGCAGAACTAGCGGGGGGACCTACAATGAGCAGTTCTTC	CASRTSGGTYNEQFF
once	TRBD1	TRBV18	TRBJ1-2	TGTGCCAGCTCACCCTTAGGACAGGGAAGTATTGCTAACTATGGCTACACCTTC	CASSPLGQGSIANYGYTF
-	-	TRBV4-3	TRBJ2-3	TGCGCCAGCAGCCAAGATCCTGGAGGGGATACGCAGTATTTT	CASSQDPGGDTQYF
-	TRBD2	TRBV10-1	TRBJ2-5	TGCGCCAGCAGTGGGAGAGCCGGGGGGGGTCCGCGAGAGACCCAGTACTTC	CASSGRAGGGPRETQYF
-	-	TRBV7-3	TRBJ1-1	TGTGCCAGCAGCCGTCAGGGAATGAACACTGAAGCTTTCTTT	CASSRQGMNTEAFF
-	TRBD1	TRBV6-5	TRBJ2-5	TGTGCCAGTAGTAATGGTAGGGGGCTGTCGGAGACCCAGTACTTC	CASSNGRGLSETQYF
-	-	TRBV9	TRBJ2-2	TGTGCCAGCAGCGTCAGTAGCGGACCGAACACCGGGGAGCTGTTTTTT	CASSVSSGPNTGELFF
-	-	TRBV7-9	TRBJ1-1	TGTGCCAGCAGCTTAACAGGGAACACTGAAGCTTTCTTT	CASSLTGNTEAFF
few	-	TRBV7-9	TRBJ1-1	TGTGCCAGCAGCTTGAACGCGGTACGGGACACTGAAGCTTTCTTT	CASSLNAVRDTEAFF
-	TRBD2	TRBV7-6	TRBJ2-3	TGCGCCAGCAGCTTAGTAGCGGGGCGGGGGACTAGCACAGATACGCAGTATTTT	CASSLVAGRGTSTDTQYF
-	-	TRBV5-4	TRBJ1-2	TGTGCCAGCAGCCTAGATACATCGGGCTACACCTTC	CASSLDTSGYTF
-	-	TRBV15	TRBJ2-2	TGTGCCACCAGCAGAGAGGGGCCAGGAGACACCGGGGAGCTGTTTTTT	CATSREGPGDTGELFF
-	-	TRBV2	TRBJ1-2	TGTGCCAGCAGTGAAGCTAATGGCTACACCTTC	CASSEANGYTF
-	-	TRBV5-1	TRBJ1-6	TGCGCCAGCAGCGCGACGGGCCAGGGATCGTCACCCCTCCACTTT	CASSATGQGSSPLHF
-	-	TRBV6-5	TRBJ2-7	TGTGCCAGCAGTCCCCGACAGGGGAGGGACGAGCAGTACTTC	CASSPRQGRDEQYF
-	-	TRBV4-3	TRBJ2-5	TGCGCCAGCAGCCAAGACTCCGAAGAGACCCAGTACTTC	CASSQDSEETQYF
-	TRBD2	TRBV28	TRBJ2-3	TGTGCCAGCAGTCTCCGGGGGGGCGTACGAACGCAGTATTTT	CASSLRGGVRTQYF
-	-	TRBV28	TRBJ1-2	TGTGCCACCCTAGGCCCCTTTGTCGACTATGGCTACACCTTC	CATLGPFVDYGYTF
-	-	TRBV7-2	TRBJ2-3	TGTGCCAGCAGCTTTCTAGCGCCAAGCACAGATACGCAGTATTTT	CASSFLAPSTDTQYF
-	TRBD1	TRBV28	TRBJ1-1	TGTGCCAGCAGCCAAGACAGGGGGCGGACTGAAGCTTTCTTT	CASSQDRGRTEAFF
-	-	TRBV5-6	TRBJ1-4	TGTGCCAGCAGCTTGGGAGGGACACCGTCGTCCGGACTGTTTTTT	CASSLGGTPSSGLFF
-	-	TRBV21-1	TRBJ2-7	TGTGCCAGCAGCAAACACCCCCGGGACAACCATTACGAGCAGTACTTC	CASSKHPRDNHYEQYF
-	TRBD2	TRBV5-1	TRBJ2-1	TGCGCCAGCAGGGGTCGGGGGGGAGACAATGAGCAGTTCTTC	CASRGRGGDNEQFF